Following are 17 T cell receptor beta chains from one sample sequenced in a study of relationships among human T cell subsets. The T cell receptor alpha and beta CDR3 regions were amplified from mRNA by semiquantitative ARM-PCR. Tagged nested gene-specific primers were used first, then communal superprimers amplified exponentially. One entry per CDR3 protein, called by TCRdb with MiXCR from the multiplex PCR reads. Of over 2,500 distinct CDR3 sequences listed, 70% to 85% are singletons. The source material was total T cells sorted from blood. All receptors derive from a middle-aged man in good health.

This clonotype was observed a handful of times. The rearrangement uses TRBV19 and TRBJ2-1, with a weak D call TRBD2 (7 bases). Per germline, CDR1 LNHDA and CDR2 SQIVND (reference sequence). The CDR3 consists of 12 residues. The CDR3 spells CATLGGAGEQFF. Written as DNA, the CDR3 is TGTGCTACCCTAGGGGGGGCGGGGGAGCAGTTCTTC.

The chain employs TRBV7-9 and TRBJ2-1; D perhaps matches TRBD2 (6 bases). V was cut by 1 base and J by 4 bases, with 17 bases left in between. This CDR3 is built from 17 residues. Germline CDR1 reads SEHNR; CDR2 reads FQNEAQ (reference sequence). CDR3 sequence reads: CASSLVPLSGIYNEQFF. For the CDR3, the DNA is TGTGCCAGCAGCTTAGTCCCGCTTAGCGGAATTTACAATGAGCAGTTCTTC.

The CDR3 sequence: CASSDQDGGDLSNQPQHF. The CDR3 region has the DNA TGTGCCAGCAGTGATCAGGACGGGGGAGACCTTAGCAATCAGCCCCAGCATTTT. The V and J genes are TRBV28 and TRBJ1-5; a weak D match, TRBD1 (5 bases). Germline CDR1 and CDR2: MDHEN and SYDVKM. V lost 5 bases to trimming and J lost 0 bases, with 20 bases between them. CDR3 length: 18 residues. The full variable domain, completed using reference TRBV28 and TRBJ1-5, is DVKVTQSSRYLVKRTGEKVFLECVQDMDHENMFWYRQDPGLGLRLIYFSYDVKMKEKGDIPEGYSVSREKKERFSLILESASTNQTSMYLCASSDQDGGDLSNQPQHFGDGTRLSIL.

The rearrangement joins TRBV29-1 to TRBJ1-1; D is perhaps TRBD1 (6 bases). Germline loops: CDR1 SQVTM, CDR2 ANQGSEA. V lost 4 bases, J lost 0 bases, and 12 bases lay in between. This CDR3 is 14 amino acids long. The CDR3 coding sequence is TGCAGCGTTGGTGGACAGACCATGAACACTGAAGCTTTCTTT. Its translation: CSVGGQTMNTEAFF.

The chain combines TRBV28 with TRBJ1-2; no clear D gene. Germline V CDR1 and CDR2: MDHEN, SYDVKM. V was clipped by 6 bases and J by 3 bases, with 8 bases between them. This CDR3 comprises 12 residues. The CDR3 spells CASSLWDYGYTF. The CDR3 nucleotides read TGTGCCAGCAGCTTGTGGGACTATGGCTACACCTTC.

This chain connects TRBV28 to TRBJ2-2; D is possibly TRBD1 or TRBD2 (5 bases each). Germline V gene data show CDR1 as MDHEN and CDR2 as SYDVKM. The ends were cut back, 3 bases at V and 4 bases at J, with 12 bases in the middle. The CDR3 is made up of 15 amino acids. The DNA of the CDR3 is TGTGCCAGCAGTTTTGTGGGGGAGAGCACCGGGGAGCTGTTTTTT. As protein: CASSFVGESTGELFF.

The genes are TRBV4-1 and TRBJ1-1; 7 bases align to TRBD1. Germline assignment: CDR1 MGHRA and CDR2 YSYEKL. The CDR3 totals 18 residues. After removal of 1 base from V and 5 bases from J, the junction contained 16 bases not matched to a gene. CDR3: CASSQGRGWGRGLTEAFF. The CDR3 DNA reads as TGCGCCAGCAGCCAAGGACGCGGCTGGGGGAGGGGGCTGACTGAAGCTTTCTTT.

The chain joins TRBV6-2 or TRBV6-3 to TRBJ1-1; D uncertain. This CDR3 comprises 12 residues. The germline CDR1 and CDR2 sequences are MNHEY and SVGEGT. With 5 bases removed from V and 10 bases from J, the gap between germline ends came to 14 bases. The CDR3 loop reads CASSPGPNRAFF. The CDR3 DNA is TGTGCCAGCAGTCCCGGACCGAATCGAGCTTTCTTT.

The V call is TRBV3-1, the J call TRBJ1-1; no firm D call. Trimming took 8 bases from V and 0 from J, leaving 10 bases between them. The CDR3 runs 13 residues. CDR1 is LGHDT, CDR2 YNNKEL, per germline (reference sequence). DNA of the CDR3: TGTGCCAGCCAGTTAGGAATGAACACTGAAGCTTTCTTT. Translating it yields CASQLGMNTEAFF. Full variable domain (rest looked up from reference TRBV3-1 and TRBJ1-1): DTAVSQTPKYLVTQMGNDKSIKCEQNLGHDTMYWYKQDSKKFLKIMFSYNNKELIINETVPNRFSPKSPDKAHLNLHINSLELGDSAVYFCASQLGMNTEAFFGQGTRLTVV.

CDR3 protein: CASSRQGNFRQPQHF. The DNA for the CDR3 is TGTGCCAGCAGCCGTCAGGGGAATTTTCGTCAGCCCCAGCATTTT. The chain combines TRBV28 with TRBJ1-5, with D possibly TRBD1 on 6 matching bases. The CDR3 runs 15 residues. The V gene's germline CDR1 is MDHEN and CDR2 SYDVKM. V was cut by 6 bases and J by 6 bases, with 18 bases left in between. Variable domain in full (rest from reference TRBV28 and TRBJ1-5): DVKVTQSSRYLVKRTGEKVFLECVQDMDHENMFWYRQDPGLGLRLIYFSYDVKMKEKGDIPEGYSVSREKKERFSLILESASTNQTSMYLCASSRQGNFRQPQHFGDGTRLSIL.

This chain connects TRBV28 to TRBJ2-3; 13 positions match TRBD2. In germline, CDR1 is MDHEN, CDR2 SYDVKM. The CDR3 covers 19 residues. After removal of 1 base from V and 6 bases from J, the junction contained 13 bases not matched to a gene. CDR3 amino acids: CASSLSGRWTSGGADTQYF. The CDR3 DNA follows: TGTGCCAGCAGTTTATCGGGACGGTGGACTAGCGGGGGCGCGGATACGCAGTATTTT. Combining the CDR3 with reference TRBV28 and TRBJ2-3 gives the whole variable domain DVKVTQSSRYLVKRTGEKVFLECVQDMDHENMFWYRQDPGLGLRLIYFSYDVKMKEKGDIPEGYSVSREKKERFSLILESASTNQTSMYLCASSLSGRWTSGGADTQYFGPGTRLTVL.

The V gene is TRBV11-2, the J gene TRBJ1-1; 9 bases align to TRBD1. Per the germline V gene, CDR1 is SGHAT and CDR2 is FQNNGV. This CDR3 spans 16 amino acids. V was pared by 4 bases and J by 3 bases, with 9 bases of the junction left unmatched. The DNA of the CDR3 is TGTGCCAGCAGCTATTCGCCCGGACAGGGGTACACTGAAGCTTTCTTT. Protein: CASSYSPGQGYTEAFF. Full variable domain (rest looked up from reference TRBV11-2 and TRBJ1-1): EAGVAQSPRYKIIEKRQSVAFWCNPISGHATLYWYQQILGQGPKLLIQFQNNGVVDDSQLPKDRFSAERLKGVDSTLKIQPAKLEDSAVYLCASSYSPGQGYTEAFFGQGTRLTVV.

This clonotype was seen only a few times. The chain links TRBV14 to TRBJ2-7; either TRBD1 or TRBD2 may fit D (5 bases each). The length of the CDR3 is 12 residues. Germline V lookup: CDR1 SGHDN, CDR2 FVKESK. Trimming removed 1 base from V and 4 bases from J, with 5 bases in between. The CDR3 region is CASSQGGYEQYF. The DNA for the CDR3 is TGTGCCAGCAGCCAAGGGGGGTACGAGCAGTACTTC. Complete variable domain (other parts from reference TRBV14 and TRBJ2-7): EAGVTQFPSHSVIEKGQTVTLRCDPISGHDNLYWYRRVMGKEIKFLLHFVKESKQDESGMPNNRFLAERTGGTYSTLKVQPAELEDSGVYFCASSQGGYEQYFGPGTRLTVT.

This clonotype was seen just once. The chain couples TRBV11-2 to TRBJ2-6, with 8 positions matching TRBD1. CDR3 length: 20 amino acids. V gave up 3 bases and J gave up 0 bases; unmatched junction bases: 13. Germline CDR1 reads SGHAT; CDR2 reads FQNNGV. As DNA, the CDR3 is TGTGCCAGCAGCTTGCGACTCCGGGACAGGCACTCCTCTGGGGCCAACGTCCTGACTTTC. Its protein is CASSLRLRDRHSSGANVLTF.

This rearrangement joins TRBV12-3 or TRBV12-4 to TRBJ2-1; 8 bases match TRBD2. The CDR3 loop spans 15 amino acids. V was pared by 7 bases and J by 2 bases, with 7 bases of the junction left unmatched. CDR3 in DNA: TGTGCCAGCACCTCGGGACTAGGTACCTACAATGAGCAGTTCTTC. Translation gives CASTSGLGTYNEQFF.

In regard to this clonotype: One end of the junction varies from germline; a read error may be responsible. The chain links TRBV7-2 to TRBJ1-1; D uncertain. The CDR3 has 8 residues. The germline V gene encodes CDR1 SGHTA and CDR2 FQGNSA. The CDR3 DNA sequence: TGTGCCAGCAGCTTTGAGCCGTTT. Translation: CASSFEPF.

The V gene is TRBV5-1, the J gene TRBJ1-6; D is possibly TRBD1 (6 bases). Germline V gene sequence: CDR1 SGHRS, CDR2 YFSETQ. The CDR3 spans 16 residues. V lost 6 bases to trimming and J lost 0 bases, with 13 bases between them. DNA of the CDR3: TGCGCCAGCACATCTGGGACATACTCCTATAATTCACCCCTCCACTTT. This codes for CASTSGTYSYNSPLHF. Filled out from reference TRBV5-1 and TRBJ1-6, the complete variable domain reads KAGVTQTPRYLIKTRGQQVTLSCSPISGHRSVSWYQQTPGQGLQFLFEYFSETQRNKGNFPGRFSGRQFSNSRSEMNVSTLELGDSALYLCASTSGTYSYNSPLHFGNGTRLTVT.